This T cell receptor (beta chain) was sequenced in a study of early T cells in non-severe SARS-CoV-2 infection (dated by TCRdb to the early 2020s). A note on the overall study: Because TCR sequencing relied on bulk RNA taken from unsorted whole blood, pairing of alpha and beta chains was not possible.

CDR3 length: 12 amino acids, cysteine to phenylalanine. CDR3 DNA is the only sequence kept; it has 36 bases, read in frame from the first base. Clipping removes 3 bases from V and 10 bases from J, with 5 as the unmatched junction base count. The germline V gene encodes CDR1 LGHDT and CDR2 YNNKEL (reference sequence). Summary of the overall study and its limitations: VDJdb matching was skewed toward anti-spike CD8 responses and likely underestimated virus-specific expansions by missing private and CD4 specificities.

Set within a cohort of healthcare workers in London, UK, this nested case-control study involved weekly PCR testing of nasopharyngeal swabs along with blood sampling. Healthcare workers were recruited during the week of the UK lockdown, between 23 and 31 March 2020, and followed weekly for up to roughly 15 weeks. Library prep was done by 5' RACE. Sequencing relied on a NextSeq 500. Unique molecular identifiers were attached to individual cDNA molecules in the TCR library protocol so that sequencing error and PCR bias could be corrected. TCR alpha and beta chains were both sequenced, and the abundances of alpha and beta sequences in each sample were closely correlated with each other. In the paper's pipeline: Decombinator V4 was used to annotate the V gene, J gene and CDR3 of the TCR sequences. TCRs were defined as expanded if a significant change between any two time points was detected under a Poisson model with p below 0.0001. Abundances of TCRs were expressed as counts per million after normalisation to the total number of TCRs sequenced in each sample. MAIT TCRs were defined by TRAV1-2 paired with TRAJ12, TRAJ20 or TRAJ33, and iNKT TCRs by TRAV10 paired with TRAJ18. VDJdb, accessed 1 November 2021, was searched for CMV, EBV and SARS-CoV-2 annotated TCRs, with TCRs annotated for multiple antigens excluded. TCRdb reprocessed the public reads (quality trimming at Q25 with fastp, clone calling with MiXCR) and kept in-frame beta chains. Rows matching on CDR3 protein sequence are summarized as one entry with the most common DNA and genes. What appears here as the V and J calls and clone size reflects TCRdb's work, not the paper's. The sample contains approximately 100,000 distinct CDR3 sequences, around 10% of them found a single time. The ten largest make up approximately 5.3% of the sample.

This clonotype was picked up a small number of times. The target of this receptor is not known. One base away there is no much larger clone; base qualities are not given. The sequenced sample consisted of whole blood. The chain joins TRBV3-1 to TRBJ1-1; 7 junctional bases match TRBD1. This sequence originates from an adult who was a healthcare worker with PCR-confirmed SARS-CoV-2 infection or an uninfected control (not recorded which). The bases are TGTGCCAGCAGCCAGATGACAGGGAGAGCTTTCTTT. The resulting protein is CASSQMTGRAFF.